Reported below is one T cell receptor beta chain. This clone's antigen is unknown. Within one base of it there is no much larger clone, and no base qualities were kept. Each donor gave one peripheral blood draw, roughly 120 mL on average, collected into heparinised tubes. A BD FACSAria II and a panel including CD45RO, CCR7, CD25, CD127, CD95 and CD27 were used to sort naive, central memory, regulatory and stem cell-like memory CD4+ T cells. Purity was above 95% for every sorted population. PBMCs were isolated immediately by Lymphoprep density gradient centrifugation and stained directly without culture. So that batch effects would be minimized, each experiment stained and sorted samples in pairs, pairing one healthy donor with one patient. This sample was included in a study of beta chain features in type 1 diabetes (dated by TCRdb to the late 2010s). Notes on the research overall: No differences in mean age, gender distribution, total cell number or subset yield were found between patients and healthy donors. A total of about 100,000,000 sorted cells were examined across all samples, and RNA yield correlated strongly with the number of cells per subset. The study compared the TCRB repertoires of sorted circulating CD4+ T cell subsets in recently diagnosed type 1 diabetes patients with those in matched healthy donors. Whereas all 28 donors provided naive and central memory subsets, regulatory and stem cell-like memory subsets were isolated from just 8 patients and roughly eight healthy donors. What the authors observed across the whole study: Because cDNA was sequenced instead of genomic DNA, highly expressing activated cells could be over-represented, though the groups showed no difference in activation or CD3 levels. A moderate but significant shortening of TCRB CDR3 length was observed in type 1 diabetes patients in all four CD4+ subsets. PCR might favor shorter templates, but patient and control samples were amplified and corrected together, so any skew would affect both groups equally. Naive, central memory and regulatory TCRB repertoires appeared more similar among patients than among healthy donors. At VDJ recombination sites, type 1 diabetes patients had fewer insertions and more deleted nucleotides, which implies abnormalities in thymic rearrangement. HLA sub-analyses involved small numbers of individuals, so any influence of HLA type on TCRB rearrangement remained unresolved.

The entire amount of isolated RNA was reverse transcribed using the High Capacity cDNA Reverse Transcription Kit, so the sequenced TCRB transcripts were expressed ones. Naive, central memory and regulatory T cell samples underwent deep immunoSEQ sequencing, averaging around 4 million total reads per sample. Sorted cells were lysed in RLT buffer, and RNA was extracted using DNase-treated RNeasy Micro or Mini kits according to cell number. To prevent cross-contamination, each cell subset was processed individually, whereas patient and healthy donor samples were processed jointly. TCRB sequences were amplified from cDNA with the immunoSEQ multiplex PCR, producing 87-bp fragments spanning the CDR3 region. The amplicons were sequenced using the Illumina HiSeq platform. In the authors' own workflow: PCR bias was computationally corrected using synthetic template baselines, reads within Hamming distance 2 were collapsed, and singletons that could not be merged were discarded. Reads were aligned against IMGT to assign V, D and J genes, CDR3 length and insertions or deletions at six rearrangement sites. Within each subset, clonotype counts were normalized to sorted cell number, after which true diversity and Gini coefficients were computed with the tcR R package. The overlap coefficient, calculated on TCRB nucleotide sequences, was used to measure repertoire sharing. Out-of-frame TCRB sequences from naive cells were analyzed as a proxy for the pre-selection repertoire. TCRdb holds this immuneACCESS table with in-frame rearrangements only. Some clones are missing; in checked studies, unresolved V genes explain under half, and the rest has no known cause. V and J calls and clone size follow that table, whereas D and trimming were derived from the DNA. The sample table lists approximately 270,000 clones, 14% of them with a count of one. The ten largest make up 0.015% to 0.02% of the sample.

Reading from cysteine to phenylalanine, the CDR3 counts 13 amino acids. CDR3 DNA only is kept here, 39 bases in frame from base 1. V and J lose 4 bases and 4 bases, and a span of 12 bases separates them. As encoded in the germline V gene, CDR1 is SGDLS while CDR2 is YYNGEE. The sequence was obtained from a man aged 25 to 40 with type 1 diabetes. The rearranged segments are TRBV9 and TRBJ2-7; 6 matching bases give a weak D call of TRBD1. Sequencing used naive CD4+ T cells from blood. Taken with the paper, the label for cell subset or site translates to: true naive CD4+ T cells. The sequenced DNA is TGTGCCAGCAGCCCAGGACAGAAATACGAGCAGTACTTC. It codes for CASSPGQKYEQYF.